Below are 8 T cell receptor beta chains sequenced from a single sample in a study of T-cell memory formation after mild COVID-19. TCRdb re-derived calls from the 5' RACE reads in MiXCR, one entry per CDR3 protein. The sample records 350,000 to 500,000 distinct CDR3 sequences, roughly 18% being singletons. What was sequenced was PBMCs or a T cell subset sorted from them (not recorded which). These receptors were obtained from a man in his late teens or twenties who had mild COVID-19 (a few samples of this study predate the infection). Cell type and time point are not known.

This clonotype has more than one count but fewer than ten. Here the CDR3 DNA reads TGCGCCAGCAGCCAAGATGCCGGGACACTGTACGAGCAGTACTTC. Protein sequence: CASSQDAGTLYEQYF. The V call is TRBV4-1, the J call TRBJ2-7; tentatively, D is TRBD1 (6 bases). Trimming took off 0 bases at V and 4 bases at J, with 13 bases between the two ends. CDR3 length: 15 amino acids. The germline V gene has CDR1 MGHRA and CDR2 YSYEKL.

The chain uses TRBV18 and TRBJ2-5, with 11 positions matching TRBD1. The CDR3 consists of 15 residues. The J segment lost 7 bases and the V segment lost 2 bases, leaving 6 bases of the junction unmatched. Germline values: CDR1 KGHSH, CDR2 LQKENI. The CDR3 region is CASSPSGQGAATQYF. The CDR3 DNA sequence: TGTGCCAGCTCACCAAGTGGACAGGGGGCCGCGACCCAGTACTTC.

The rearrangement uses TRBV10-3 and TRBJ1-1, with 9 bases identical to TRBD1. The V gene's germline CDR1 is ENHRY and CDR2 SYGVKD. Unmatched junction bases numbered 7, after V lost 10 bases and J lost 1 base. The CDR3 loop spans 14 amino acids. In DNA form, the CDR3 reads TGTGCCACGGTACAGGGGGCGCAGAACACTGAAGCTTTCTTT. This codes for CATVQGAQNTEAFF.

The chain links TRBV9 to TRBJ2-1; TRBD1 is a possible D gene (6 bases). This CDR3 contains 15 residues. Germline V gene sequence: CDR1 SGDLS, CDR2 YYNGEE. The V and J ends lost 0 bases and 4 bases respectively, with 11 bases between them. The CDR3 coding sequence is TGTGCCAGCAGCGTAGCTACAGGGAGTTACAATGAGCAGTTCTTC. Translation gives CASSVATGSYNEQFF.

This clonotype has a handful of counts. The chain couples TRBV6-5 to TRBJ2-2; D gene unclear. Per germline, CDR1 MNHEY and CDR2 SVGAGI. V lost 2 bases to trimming and J lost 6 bases, with 7 bases between them. This CDR3 has 13 amino acids. CDR3 loop: CASSYLGSGELFF. CDR3 coding DNA: TGTGCCAGCAGTTACCTCGGTTCCGGGGAGCTGTTTTTT.

Written as DNA, the CDR3 is TGTGCCAGCAGCTTAGCGGGGGTCGCCTACGAGCAGTACTTC. Its translation is CASSLAGVAYEQYF. The V gene is TRBV7-9, the J gene TRBJ2-7, with D perhaps matching TRBD1 or TRBD2 (5 bases each). Germline V gives CDR1 SEHNR, CDR2 FQNEAQ (reference sequence). Trimming shortened V by 0 bases and J by 2 bases, and 8 bases separated the two germline ends. The CDR3 has 14 amino acids.

This clonotype has just a few counts. The chain joins TRBV4-1 to TRBJ2-2; 8 bases align to TRBD1. V was clipped by 5 bases and J by 6 bases; unmatched bases: 8. The germline gives CDR1 MGHRA, CDR2 YSYEKL. This CDR3 contains 15 residues. Written as DNA, the CDR3 is TGCGCCAGCAGCTACAGGGACAGGTTTTCCGGGGAGCTGTTTTTT. Protein: CASSYRDRFSGELFF.

This clonotype has more than one count but fewer than ten. The chain carries TRBV4-1 and TRBJ2-5; 10 positions agree with TRBD2. V dropped 1 base and J dropped 5; count of bases not matched to a gene: 4. The germline CDR1 and CDR2 sequences are MGHRA and YSYEKL. This CDR3 is built from 15 residues. As DNA, the CDR3 is TGCGCCAGCAGCCAAGTAGCGGGGGGCGGGGAGACCCAGTACTTC. Protein product: CASSQVAGGGETQYF.